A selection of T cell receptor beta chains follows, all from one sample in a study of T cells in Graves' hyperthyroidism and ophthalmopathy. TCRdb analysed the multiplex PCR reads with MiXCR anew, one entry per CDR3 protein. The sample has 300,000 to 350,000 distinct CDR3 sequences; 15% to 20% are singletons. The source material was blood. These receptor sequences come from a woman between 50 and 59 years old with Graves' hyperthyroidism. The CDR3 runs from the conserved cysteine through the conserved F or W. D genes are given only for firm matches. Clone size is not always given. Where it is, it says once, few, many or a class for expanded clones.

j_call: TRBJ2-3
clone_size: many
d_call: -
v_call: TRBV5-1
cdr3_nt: TGCGCCAGCAGCTTGGATGGGTCTGGGGCCAACGCAGATACGCAGTATTTT
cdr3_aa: CASSLDGSGANADTQYF

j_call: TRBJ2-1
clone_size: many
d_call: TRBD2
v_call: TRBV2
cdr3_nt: TGTGCCAGCATGCACCGGGGGGTCCCCCTTTACAATGAGCAGTTCTTC
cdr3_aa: CASMHRGVPLYNEQFF

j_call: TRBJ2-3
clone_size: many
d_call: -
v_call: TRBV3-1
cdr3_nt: TGTGCCAGCAGCCAAGGGATGGACACAGATACGCAGTATTTT
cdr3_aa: CASSQGMDTDTQYF

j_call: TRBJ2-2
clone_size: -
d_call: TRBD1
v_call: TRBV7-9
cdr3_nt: TGTGCCAGCAGCTTGACAGGGGTTGGCACCGGGGAGCTGTTTTTT
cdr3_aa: CASSLTGVGTGELFF

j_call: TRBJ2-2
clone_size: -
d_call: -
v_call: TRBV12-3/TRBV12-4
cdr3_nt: TGTGCCAGCAGTTCGAACAGGGTACCCGCCGGGGAGCTGTTTTTT
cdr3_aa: CASSSNRVPAGELFF

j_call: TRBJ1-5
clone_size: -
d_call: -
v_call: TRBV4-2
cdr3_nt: TGTGCCAGCAGCCAAGTAGGGGGAATCAATCAGCCCCAGCATTTT
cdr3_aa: CASSQVGGINQPQHF

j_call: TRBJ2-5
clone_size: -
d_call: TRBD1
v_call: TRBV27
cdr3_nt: TGTGCCAGCAGTTCACAGGGGGCCGTGGTGGAGACCCAGTACTTC
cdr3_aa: CASSSQGAVVETQYF

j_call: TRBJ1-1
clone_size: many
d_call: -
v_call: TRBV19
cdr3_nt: TGTGCCAGTAGTCCATGGTTAGAGGGTATGAACACTGAAGCTTTCTTT
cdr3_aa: CASSPWLEGMNTEAFF

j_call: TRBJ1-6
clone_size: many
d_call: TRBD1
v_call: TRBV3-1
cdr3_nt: TGTGCCAGCAGCCAAGATATGGGACAGCTCTATAATTCACCCCTCCACTTT
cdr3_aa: CASSQDMGQLYNSPLHF

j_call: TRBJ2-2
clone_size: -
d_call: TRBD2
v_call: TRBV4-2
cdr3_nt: TGTGCCAGCAGCCCGGGGACTAGCGGTGCCGGGGAGCTGTTTTTT
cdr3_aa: CASSPGTSGAGELFF

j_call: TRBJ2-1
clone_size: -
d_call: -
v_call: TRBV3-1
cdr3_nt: TGTGCCAGCAGCCAAGAGGGAGCTTTCGGTGAGCAGTTCTTC
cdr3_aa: CASSQEGAFGEQFF

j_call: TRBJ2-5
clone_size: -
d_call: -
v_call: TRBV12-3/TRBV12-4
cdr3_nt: TGTGCCAGCAGTCTGACGGGAGCGGCGGGGACCCAGTACTTC
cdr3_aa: CASSLTGAAGTQYF

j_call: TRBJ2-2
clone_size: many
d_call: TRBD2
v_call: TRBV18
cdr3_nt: TGTGCCAGCTCACCACAGCTTAGCGGGAGATCCACCGGGGAGCTGTTTTTT
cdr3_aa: CASSPQLSGRSTGELFF

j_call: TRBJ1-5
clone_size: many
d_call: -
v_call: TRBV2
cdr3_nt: TGTGCCAGCAGTGCCGAGCAGGGCGGTCTCAGCAATCAGCCCCAGCATTTT
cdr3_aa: CASSAEQGGLSNQPQHF

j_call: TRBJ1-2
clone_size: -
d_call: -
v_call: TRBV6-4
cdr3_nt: TGTGCCAGCAGTAAACTACAGGGTTTTGGCTACACCTTC
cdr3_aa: CASSKLQGFGYTF

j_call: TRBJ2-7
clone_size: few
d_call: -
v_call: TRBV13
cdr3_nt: TGTGCCAGCAGCGTTGGGGACCTCCCCTACGAGCAGTACTTC
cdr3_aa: CASSVGDLPYEQYF

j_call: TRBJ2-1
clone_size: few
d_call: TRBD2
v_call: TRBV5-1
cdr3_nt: TGCGCCAGCAGCTTGGTAGCGGGGGGCGTATATGAGCAGTTCTTC
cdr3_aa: CASSLVAGGVYEQFF

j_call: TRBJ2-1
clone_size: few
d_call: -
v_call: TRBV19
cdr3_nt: TGTGCCAGTACCCGGGCGGCGACGGCCTACAATGAGCAGTTCTTC
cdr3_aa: CASTRAATAYNEQFF

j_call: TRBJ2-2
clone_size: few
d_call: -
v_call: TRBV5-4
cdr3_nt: TGTGCCAGCAGCGCATCCGGCGGGGAGCTGTTTTTT
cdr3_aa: CASSASGGELFF

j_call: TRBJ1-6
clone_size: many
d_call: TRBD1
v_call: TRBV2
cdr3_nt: TGTGCCAGCAGAGAGGGGACAGGGAATTCACCCCTCCACTTT
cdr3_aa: CASREGTGNSPLHF

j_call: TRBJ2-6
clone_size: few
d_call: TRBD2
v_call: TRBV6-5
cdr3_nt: TGTGCCAGCAGTTACACTAGCGGGGGGCTCTCTGGGGCCAACGTCCTGACTTTC
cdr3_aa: CASSYTSGGLSGANVLTF

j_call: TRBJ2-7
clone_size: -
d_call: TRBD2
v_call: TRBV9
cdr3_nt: TGTGCCAGCAGCGTAGAGGGCGGGAGTGGGGAGCAGTACTTC
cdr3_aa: CASSVEGGSGEQYF

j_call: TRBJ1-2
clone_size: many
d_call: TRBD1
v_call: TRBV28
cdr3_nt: TGTGCCAGCAGTTTAGACATACAGGGGGCCTATGGCTACACCTTC
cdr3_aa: CASSLDIQGAYGYTF

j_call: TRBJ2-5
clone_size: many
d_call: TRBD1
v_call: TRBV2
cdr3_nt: TGTGCCAGCGACACACCGGGACAGGGATTAGAGACCCAGTACTTC
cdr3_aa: CASDTPGQGLETQYF

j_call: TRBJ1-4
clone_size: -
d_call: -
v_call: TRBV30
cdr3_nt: TGTGCCTGGAGTGTAATGGGCGGAGTTAATGAAAAACTGTTTTTT
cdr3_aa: CAWSVMGGVNEKLFF

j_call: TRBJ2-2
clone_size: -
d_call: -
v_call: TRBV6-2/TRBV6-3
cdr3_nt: TGTGCCAGCAGGGAGGGGGACACCGGGGAGCTGTTTTTT
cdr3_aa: CASREGDTGELFF

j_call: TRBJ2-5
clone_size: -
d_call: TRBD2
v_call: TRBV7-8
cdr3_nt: TGTGCCAGCAGCTTCACCTCTAGCGGGAGAGAGACCCAGTACTTC
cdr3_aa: CASSFTSSGRETQYF

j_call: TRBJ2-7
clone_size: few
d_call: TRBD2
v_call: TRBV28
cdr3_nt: TGTGCCAGCAGTTTATTCTGGACTAGCGGGAACACCTACGAGCAGTACTTC
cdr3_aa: CASSLFWTSGNTYEQYF

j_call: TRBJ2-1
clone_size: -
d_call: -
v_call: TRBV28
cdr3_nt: TGTGCCAGCAGTTTTCCTAATGAGCAGTTCTTC
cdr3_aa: CASSFPNEQFF

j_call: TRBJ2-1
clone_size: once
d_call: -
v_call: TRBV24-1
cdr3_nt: TGTGCCACCAGTGATTATGGTGCGGGCAATGAGCAGTTCTTC
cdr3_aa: CATSDYGAGNEQFF

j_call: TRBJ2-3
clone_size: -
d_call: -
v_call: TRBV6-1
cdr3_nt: TGTGCCAGCAGTGGCAGGTTTGGTACGCAGTATTTT
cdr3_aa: CASSGRFGTQYF

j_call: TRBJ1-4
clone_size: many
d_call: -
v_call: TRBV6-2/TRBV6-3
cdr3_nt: TGTGCCACCTCCGCTCCCCCGGGACAAAGGGCTGAAAAACTGTTTTTT
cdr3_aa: CATSAPPGQRAEKLFF

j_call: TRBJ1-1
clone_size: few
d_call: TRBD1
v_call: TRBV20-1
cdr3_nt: TGCAGTGCTAGAGCCTTCAGGGACAGTGACACTGAAGCTTTCTTT
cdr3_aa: CSARAFRDSDTEAFF

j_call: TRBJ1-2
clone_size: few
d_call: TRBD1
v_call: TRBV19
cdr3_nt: TGTGCCAGTAGTCCATGGACAGGGGGCCTCCTTTCCTATGGCTACACCTTC
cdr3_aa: CASSPWTGGLLSYGYTF

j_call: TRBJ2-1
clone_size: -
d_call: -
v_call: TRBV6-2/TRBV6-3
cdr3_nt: TGTGCCACCTGGTTGGACAATGAGCAGTTCTTC
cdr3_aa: CATWLDNEQFF

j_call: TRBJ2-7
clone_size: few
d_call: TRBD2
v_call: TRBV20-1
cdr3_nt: TGCAGTGCTTTGGGACTAGCCGACCTACGTGAGCAGTACTTC
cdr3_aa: CSALGLADLREQYF

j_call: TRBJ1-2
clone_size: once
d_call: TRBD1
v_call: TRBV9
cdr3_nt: TGTGCCAGCAGCCCCGGGACAGGGGCGACCTATGGCTACACCTTC
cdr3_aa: CASSPGTGATYGYTF

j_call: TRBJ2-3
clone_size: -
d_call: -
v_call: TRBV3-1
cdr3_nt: TGTGCCAGCAGCCAAGCCCGGGACTTCACAGATACGCAGTATTTT
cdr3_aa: CASSQARDFTDTQYF

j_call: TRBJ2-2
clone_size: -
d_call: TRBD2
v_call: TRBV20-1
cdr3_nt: TGCAGTGCTAGAGATTGGGGGGGAATGGACACCGGGGAGCTGTTTTTT
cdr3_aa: CSARDWGGMDTGELFF

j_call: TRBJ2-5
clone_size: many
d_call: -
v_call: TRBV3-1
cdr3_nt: TGTGCCAGCAGCCAAGACGACAGATCTCGGGCCCAGTACTTC
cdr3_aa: CASSQDDRSRAQYF

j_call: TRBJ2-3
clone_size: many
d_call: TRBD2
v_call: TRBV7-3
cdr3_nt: TGTGCCAGCAGCCCCGGTTGGGGGCGGGGGGGCACAGATACGCAGTATTTT
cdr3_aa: CASSPGWGRGGTDTQYF

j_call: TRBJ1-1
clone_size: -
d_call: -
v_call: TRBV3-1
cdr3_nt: TGTGCCAGCAGGCAAGATCGGGGTACATGGTCGGTTATGAACACTGAAGCTTTCTTT
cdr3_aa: CASRQDRGTWSVMNTEAFF

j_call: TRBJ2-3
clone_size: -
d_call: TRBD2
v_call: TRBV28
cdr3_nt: TGTGCCAGCATCTCGGGGGGTTTCACAGATACGCAGTATTTT
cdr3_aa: CASISGGFTDTQYF

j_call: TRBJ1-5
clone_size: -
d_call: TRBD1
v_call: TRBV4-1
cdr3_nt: TGCGCCAGCAGCCAAGATACCCCCCGCTGGACAGGGAACAATCAGCCCCAGCATTTT
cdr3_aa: CASSQDTPRWTGNNQPQHF

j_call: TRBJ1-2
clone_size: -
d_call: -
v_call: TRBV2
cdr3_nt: TGTGCCAGCAGCCCCGTTCGGGGATTATATGGCTACACCTTC
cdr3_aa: CASSPVRGLYGYTF

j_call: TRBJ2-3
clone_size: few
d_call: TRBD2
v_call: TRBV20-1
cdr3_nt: TGCAGTGCTAGAGATCGGCTAGCGGGGCCCATGGGAGATACGCAGTATTTT
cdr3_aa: CSARDRLAGPMGDTQYF

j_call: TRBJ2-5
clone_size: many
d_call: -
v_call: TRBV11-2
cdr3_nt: TGTGCCAGCAGCCAGGGGTCTCCGACAGTACAAGAGACCCAGTACTTC
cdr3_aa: CASSQGSPTVQETQYF

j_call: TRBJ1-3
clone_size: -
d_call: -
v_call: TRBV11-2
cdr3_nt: TGTGCCAGCAGCTCTTGGGAGGGAGGAAACACCATATATTTT
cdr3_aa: CASSSWEGGNTIYF

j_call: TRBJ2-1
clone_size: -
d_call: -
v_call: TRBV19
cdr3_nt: TGTGCCAGTAGTATAGCGGGGGTAGTCTACAATGAGCAGTTCTTC
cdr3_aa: CASSIAGVVYNEQFF

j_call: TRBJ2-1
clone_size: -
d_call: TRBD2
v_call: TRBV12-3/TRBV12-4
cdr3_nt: TGTGCCAGCAGTTTAGGGGGGGGACTAGCGGATGAGCAGTTCTTC
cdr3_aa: CASSLGGGLADEQFF

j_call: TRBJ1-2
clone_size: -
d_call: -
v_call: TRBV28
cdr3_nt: TGTGCCAGCACTTCTTCAGGGGACGGCTATGGCTACACCTTC
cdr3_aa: CASTSSGDGYGYTF

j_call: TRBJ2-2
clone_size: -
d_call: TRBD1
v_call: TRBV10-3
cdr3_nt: TGTGCCATCAGTGGATTCAGCCGACAGGGGGCGAACACCGGGGAGCTGTTTTTT
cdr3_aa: CAISGFSRQGANTGELFF

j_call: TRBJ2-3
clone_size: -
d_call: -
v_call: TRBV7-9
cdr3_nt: TGTGCCAGCAGCTTAGTAGATTTCAGCACAGATACGCAGTATTTT
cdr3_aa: CASSLVDFSTDTQYF

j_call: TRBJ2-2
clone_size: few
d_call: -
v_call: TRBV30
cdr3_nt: TGTGCCTGGACCTTGACTGGGGCGGCCACCGGGGAGCTGTTTTTT
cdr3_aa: CAWTLTGAATGELFF

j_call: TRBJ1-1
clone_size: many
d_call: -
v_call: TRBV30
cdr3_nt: TGTGCCTGGAGGCTCGCCCTACCCCCCACTGAAGCTTTCTTT
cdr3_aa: CAWRLALPPTEAFF

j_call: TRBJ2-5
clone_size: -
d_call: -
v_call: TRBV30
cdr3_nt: TGTGCCCCCGGTCTCCGACCGGACCAAGAGACCCAGTACTTC
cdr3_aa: CAPGLRPDQETQYF

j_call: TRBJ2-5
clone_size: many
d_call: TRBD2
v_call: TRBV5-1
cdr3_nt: TGCGCCAGCAGCACGACTAGCGGGGAAGAGACCCAGTACTTC
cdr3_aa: CASSTTSGEETQYF

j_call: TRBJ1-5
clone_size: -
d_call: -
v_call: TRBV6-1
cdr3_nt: TGTGCCAGCAGTGAACTAGAGTTATATAGCAATCAGCCCCAGCATTTT
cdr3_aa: CASSELELYSNQPQHF

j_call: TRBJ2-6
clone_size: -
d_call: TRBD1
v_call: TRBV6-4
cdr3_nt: TGTGCCAGCAGTCGGACCGGGACAGGGACTCCTGGGGCCAACGTCCTGACTTTC
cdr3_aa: CASSRTGTGTPGANVLTF

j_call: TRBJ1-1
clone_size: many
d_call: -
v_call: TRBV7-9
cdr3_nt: TGTGCCAGCAGCCCCTCAGGGGAGCCGAACACTGAAGCTTTCTTT
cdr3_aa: CASSPSGEPNTEAFF